The rows below give T cell receptor beta chains drawn from one sample of a study of Tregs in tolerant kidney transplant recipients. Sequenced by immunoSEQ multiplex PCR; TCRdb stores in-frame clones only, minus some. Among approximately 82,000 clones listed, 80% to 95% were seen once. Here the sequenced sample was CD4+ T cells from blood (PBMCs), taken 12 months after the transplant. The origin of the receptors is a human patient who received a combined kidney and bone marrow transplant. Among the T cells, some may be from the graft donor. CDR3s leave out the opening cysteine and the closing phenylalanine or tryptophan.

v_gene | CDR3aa
TRBV19 | ASSIGGPVPDTQY
TRBV29-1 | SVAAGDSYEQY
TRBV27 | ASSFRLGGPPGTIY
TRBV7-8 | ASNSPGETQY
TRBV19 | ASSIGHTEAF
TRBV27 | ASSGQGAYEQY
TRBV4-1 | ASSQDRQGHTEAF
TRBV7-2 | ASSRGGEETQY
TRBV7-3 | ASSSTSGSSYEQY
TRBV7-2 | ASSLGSGGYGYT
TRBV7-9 | ASSLRPDKTYEQY
TRBV5-5 | ASSSLTGQGKQPQH
TRBV1 | TSSRGQGRGTQY
TRBV5-1 | ASSTDQETQY
TRBV9 | ASSVEPRESSYNEQF
TRBV11-2 | ASSLDPEPSYEQY
TRBV30 | AWSVGTSGSREQF
TRBV6-1 | ASSGARESYETQY
TRBV2 | ASKPQNNSPLH
TRBV5-1 | ASSPQATDTQY
TRBV7-6 | ASSLVASGKGSSYEQY
TRBV30 | AWSPRARPGYSYGYT
TRBV14 | ASSQGSRTGLNEKLF
TRBV5-1 | ASSLWGRRDEQY
TRBV7-3 | ASSSGRGNYGYT
TRBV5-4 | ASSRQTGGSYEQY
TRBV13 | ASSRGLAGQETQY
TRBV5-1 | ASSSYKTSGGHSYNEQF
TRBV5-4 | ASSLGGQDTGELF
TRBV5-4 | ASSGGTSGILDTQY
TRBV21-1 | ASSTQRTSPGGQQY
TRBV2 | ATGHLAGVDNEQF
TRBV4-3 | ASSQDWQVQKLF
TRBV7-2 | ASSLAAGGRGTDTQY
TRBV11-3 | ASSTDRALQAF
TRBV30 | AWSSGSNYGYT
TRBV6-5 | ASRVRTGGTYEQY
TRBV6-1 | ASSLQGSNQPQH
TRBV7-9 | ASSLGQGAPNQPQH
TRBV5-1 | ASRRRGTVAVEQF
TRBV5-4 | ASSLDLAGVYEQY
TRBV12-5 | ASGDVVGFYNQPQH
TRBV9 | ASEPGLAGGPLTGELF
TRBV6-5 | ASSYGRGNSPLH
TRBV6-7 | ASSYRTEETQY
TRBV5-1 | ASSRWTDNNYGYT
TRBV4-2 | ASSQERTGRNTGELF
TRBV13 | ASSRTRSSPTYEQY
TRBV5-1 | ASTLRLAEGRVTDTQY
TRBV23-1 | ASSQIHSGANVLT
TRBV5-1 | ASSPEGGTGITGELF
TRBV18 | ASSPGQGDRYGYT
TRBV5-1 | ASIGQGRMNTEAF
TRBV7-2 | ASIILGGQDGNYGYT
TRBV12-5 | ASAPGTATYEQY